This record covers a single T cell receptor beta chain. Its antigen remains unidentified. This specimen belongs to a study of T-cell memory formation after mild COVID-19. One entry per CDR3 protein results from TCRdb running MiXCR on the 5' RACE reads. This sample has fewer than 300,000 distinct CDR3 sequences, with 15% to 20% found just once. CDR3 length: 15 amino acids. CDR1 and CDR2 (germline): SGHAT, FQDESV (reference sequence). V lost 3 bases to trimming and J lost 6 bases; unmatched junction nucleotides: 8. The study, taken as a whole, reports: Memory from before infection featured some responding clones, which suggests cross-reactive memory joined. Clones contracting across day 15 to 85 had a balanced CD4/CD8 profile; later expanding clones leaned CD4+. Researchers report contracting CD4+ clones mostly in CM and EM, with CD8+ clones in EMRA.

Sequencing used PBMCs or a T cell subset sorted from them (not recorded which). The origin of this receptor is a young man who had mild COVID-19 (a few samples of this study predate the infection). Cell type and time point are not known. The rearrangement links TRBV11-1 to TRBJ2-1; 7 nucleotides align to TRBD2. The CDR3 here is CASSFGVSGGNEQFF. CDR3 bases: TGTGCCAGCAGCTTCGGGGTGTCGGGGGGCAATGAGCAGTTCTTC. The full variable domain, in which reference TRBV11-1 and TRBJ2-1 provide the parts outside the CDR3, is EAEVAQSPRYKITEKSQAVAFWCDPISGHATLYWYRQILGQGPELLVQFQDESVVDDSQLPKDRFSAERLKGVDSTLKIQPAELGDSAMYLCASSFGVSGGNEQFFGPGTRLTVL.